One sample yielded the 28 T cell receptor beta chains listed below, sequenced in a study of Siglec-9 on CD8 T cells in melanoma. The data were produced by immunoSEQ multiplex PCR, yet TCRdb's version contains in-frame clones alone and is incomplete. Of around 30,000 clones detected, 75% to 85% appear once; the ten largest clones hold approximately 6.4%. The source material was Siglec-9- CD8+ T cells sorted from blood. Receptors were obtained from a human donor in good health.

The V and J genes are TRBV27 and TRBJ2-3; 11 bases align to TRBD2. Trimming cost V 2 bases and J 3 bases; bases outside gene matches: 13. Looked up from germline, CDR1 is MNHEY and CDR2 is SMNVEV (reference sequence). The CDR3 runs 19 residues. The CDR3 coding sequence is TGTGCCAGCAGTTTAGTTAGCGGGAGGGCCGATCGGTATACAGATACGCAGTATTTT. It specifies CASSLVSGRADRYTDTQYF.

The chain combines TRBV27 with TRBJ1-1, with 8 bases identical to TRBD1. Looked up from germline, CDR1 is MNHEY and CDR2 is SMNVEV (reference sequence). Trimming at V came to 8 bases and at J to 10 bases, leaving 21 bases not matched to a gene. The CDR3 sequence is 16 residues long. CDR3 in DNA: TGTGCCAGCTCTAGGGACAGGCCGGGGCCCGGGACCGGAGCTTTCTTT. Amino acid sequence: CASSRDRPGPGTGAFF.

This clone was seen a handful of times. The chain couples TRBV5-6 to TRBJ1-4; D gene uncertain. The CDR3 totals 12 residues. Germline V gene data show CDR1 as SGHDT and CDR2 as YYEEEE. V was cut by 0 bases and J by 8 bases, with 5 bases left in between. The CDR3 DNA is TGTGCCAGCAGCTTGGGTTCGGAAAAACTGTTTTTT. Translation: CASSLGSEKLFF.

The chain joins TRBV10-1 to TRBJ1-1, with D uncertain. Trimming removed 0 bases from V and 0 bases from J, with 5 bases in between. The CDR3 extends over 14 amino acids. Germline V gives CDR1 WNHNN, CDR2 SYGVQD (reference sequence). The CDR3 DNA is TGCGCCAGCAGTGAGTCTGTCATGAACACTGAAGCTTTCTTT. Translation: CASSESVMNTEAFF.

A few counts support this clone. The rearrangement joins TRBV2 to TRBJ1-4, with 7 bases matching TRBD1. The CDR3 is 15 amino acids. Germline V gives CDR1 SNHLY, CDR2 FYNNEI. V gave up 6 bases and J gave up 2 bases; unmatched junction bases: 6. CDR3 in DNA: TGTGCCAGCAGAGGCGGACAGGAGACTAATGAAAAACTGTTTTTT. Translating it yields CASRGGQETNEKLFF.

The chain uses TRBV27 and TRBJ1-2; 8 bases align to TRBD1. Germline assignment: CDR1 MNHEY and CDR2 SMNVEV (reference sequence). Unmatched junction bases numbered 18, after V lost 8 bases and J lost 1 base. This CDR3 spans 18 amino acids. The CDR3 sequence is CASGPPGQVLKNNYGYTF. The CDR3 bases are TGTGCCAGCGGGCCTCCGGGACAGGTCCTAAAGAATAACTATGGCTACACCTTC.

The chain uses TRBV4-1 and TRBJ2-5, with 9 bases aligning to TRBD2. The V segment lost 1 base and the J segment 5 bases; nucleotides outside the gene matches: 8. In germline, CDR1 is MGHRA, CDR2 YSYEKL. The CDR3 length is 16 residues. The CDR3 nucleotides are TGCGCCAGCAGCCAAGTCCTAGCGGGGATGTTGGAGACCCAGTACTTC. This gives the protein CASSQVLAGMLETQYF.

The V call is TRBV18, the J call TRBJ2-3; 9 bases are a match to TRBD1. V trimming: 4 bases; J trimming: 1 base; junction bases outside the gene matches: 6. The germline CDR1 and CDR2 sequences are KGHSH and LQKENI. The CDR3 spans 16 residues. The CDR3 DNA reads as TGTGCCAGCTCACTGGGACGACAGGGGGGCACAGATACGCAGTATTTT. As protein: CASSLGRQGGTDTQYF.

The CDR3 protein is CASRSPGGAPYEQYF. The CDR3 DNA is TGCGCCAGCCGCTCTCCCGGGGGGGCCCCCTACGAGCAGTACTTC. The chain links TRBV5-1 to TRBJ2-7, with TRBD2 matching 8 bases. Per the germline V gene, CDR1 is SGHRS and CDR2 is YFSETQ. V lost 7 bases and J lost 2; bases outside the gene matches: 11. This CDR3 is built from 15 residues.

The chain links TRBV11-1 to TRBJ1-2; no reliable D call. CDR3 length: 12 amino acids. V was cut by 3 bases and J by 7 bases, with 9 bases left in between. CDR1 and CDR2 from the germline V gene are SGHAT and FQDESV (reference sequence). The CDR3 sequence is CASSFRGGGYTF. CDR3 DNA: TGTGCCAGCAGCTTCCGAGGCGGTGGCTACACCTTC.

The gene calls are TRBV5-1 and TRBJ1-1; TRBD1 agrees at 7 bases. The CDR3 is made up of 12 amino acids. V gave up 3 bases and J gave up 6 bases; unmatched junction bases: 2. Germline V CDR1 and CDR2: SGHRS, YFSETQ. The CDR3 sequence is CASSWGTAEAFF. The CDR3 DNA reads TGCGCCAGCAGCTGGGGGACAGCTGAAGCTTTCTTT. Based on the CDR3 plus reference TRBV5-1 and TRBJ1-1, the full variable domain is KAGVTQTPRYLIKTRGQQVTLSCSPISGHRSVSWYQQTPGQGLQFLFEYFSETQRNKGNFPGRFSGRQFSNSRSEMNVSTLELGDSALYLCASSWGTAEAFFGQGTRLTVV.

This chain connects TRBV10-1 to TRBJ2-1; TRBD2 agrees at 11 bases. The V segment lost 3 bases and the J segment 7 bases; nucleotides outside the gene matches: 5. The CDR3 loop spans 15 amino acids. The germline gives CDR1 WNHNN, CDR2 SYGVQD (reference sequence). Here the CDR3 reads CASSDELAGVNEQFF. The DNA for the CDR3 is TGCGCCAGCAGTGACGAACTAGCGGGAGTGAATGAGCAGTTCTTC.

This clone was picked up one time. The chain links TRBV29-1 to TRBJ2-1, with D perhaps matching TRBD2 (6 bases). Germline CDR1 and CDR2: SQVTM and ANQGSEA. The CDR3 runs to 16 residues. Between the trimmed V and J ends, which lost 1 base and 8 bases, there was a span of 21 bases. CDR3 residues: CSVEAPRPGSAYEQFF. The DNA of the CDR3 is TGCAGCGTTGAAGCCCCCCGTCCCGGGAGTGCTTATGAGCAGTTCTTC.

V gene TRBV2 combines with J gene TRBJ1-5; 10 positions match TRBD1. The CDR3 is 16 amino acids. The trim removed 5 bases at V and 4 bases at J, leaving 8 bases unmatched. Germline-derived CDR1 and CDR2 are SNHLY and FYNNEI. The chain's CDR3 is CASSLDRGRGNQPQHF. The CDR3 DNA is TGTGCCAGCAGTCTTGACAGGGGGCGCGGGAATCAGCCCCAGCATTTT.

This clone occurred a few times. V gene TRBV5-1 combines with J gene TRBJ1-1; D not resolved. V was trimmed by 4 bases and J by 6 bases, leaving 16 bases between them. The CDR3 has 14 amino acids. Germline V CDR1 and CDR2: SGHRS, YFSETQ. The DNA for the CDR3 is TGCGCCAGCAGCCTGGCGGTCTTGGGTCCTGAAGCTTTCTTT. Amino acid sequence: CASSLAVLGPEAFF. The whole variable domain, remainder taken from reference TRBV5-1 and TRBJ1-1, is KAGVTQTPRYLIKTRGQQVTLSCSPISGHRSVSWYQQTPGQGLQFLFEYFSETQRNKGNFPGRFSGRQFSNSRSEMNVSTLELGDSALYLCASSLAVLGPEAFFGQGTRLTVV.

The genes are TRBV11-3 and TRBJ2-2; 14 bases map to TRBD2. Germline-derived CDR1 and CDR2 are SGHNT and YENEEA. V lost 5 bases and J lost 6; bases outside the gene matches: 8. The CDR3 totals 17 residues. The DNA of the CDR3 is TGTGCCAGCAGCACGGGACTAGCGGGAGCATACGCCGGGGAGCTGTTTTTT. Its protein product is CASSTGLAGAYAGELFF.

V usage is TRBV10-3 and J usage is TRBJ2-2, with D unclear. The CDR3 extends over 13 amino acids. CDR1 ENHRY and CDR2 SYGVKD come from the germline V gene. Trimming stripped 4 bases from V and 0 bases from J, with 3 bases between. For the CDR3, the DNA is TGTGCCATCAGTGTCACGAACACCGGGGAGCTGTTTTTT. Translating it yields CAISVTNTGELFF.

This chain links TRBV7-8 with TRBJ1-2, with D uncertain. V gave up 2 bases and J gave up 4 bases, with 11 bases separating them. CDR1 and CDR2 from the germline V gene are SGHVS and FQNEAQ. This CDR3 has 14 residues. The CDR3 is CASSLWEIGYGYTF. The CDR3 coding sequence is TGTGCCAGCAGCTTATGGGAGATCGGCTATGGCTACACCTTC.

The chain joins TRBV4-1 to TRBJ1-2, with D unresolved. Germline V gene lookup returns CDR1 MGHRA and CDR2 YSYEKL. The CDR3 is 14 residues long. V was cut by 3 bases and J by 8 bases, with 16 bases left in between. This chain's CDR3 is CASSHPFMGRGYTF. The CDR3 DNA reads as TGCGCCAGCAGCCACCCCTTTATGGGGAGGGGCTACACCTTC.

The V and J genes are TRBV6-6 and TRBJ1-2; D not resolved. Trimming removed 8 bases from V and 6 bases from J, with 22 bases in between. Germline values: CDR1 MNHNY, CDR2 SVGAGI (reference sequence). This CDR3 has 15 amino acids. Written as DNA, the CDR3 is TGTGCCAGCCAGGACGAGGGTTTGTTATCGGATGGCTACACCTTC. This translates into CASQDEGLLSDGYTF.

The chain recombines TRBV12-5 with TRBJ1-1; 12 nucleotides match TRBD1. V lost 6 bases, J lost 5 bases, and 7 bases stayed unmatched. Germline V gene lookup returns CDR1 LGHNT and CDR2 FRNRAP. CDR3 length: 15 residues. For the CDR3, the DNA is TGTGCTAGTGGACCTGGGACAGGGGGCTGGACTGAAGCTTTCTTT. As protein: CASGPGTGGWTEAFF.

CDR3: CATQGGRTGELFF. The CDR3, as DNA: TGTGCCACCCAGGGCGGCAGGACCGGGGAGCTGTTTTTT. This chain connects TRBV2 to TRBJ2-2; TRBD1 might be the D (5 bases). Germline V gives CDR1 SNHLY, CDR2 FYNNEI. Trimming took 10 bases from V and 5 from J, leaving 14 bases between them. This CDR3 is 13 amino acids long.

The chain employs TRBV11-2 and TRBJ2-1, with D unresolved. The germline CDR1 and CDR2 sequences are SGHAT and FQNNGV. Trimming removed 3 bases from V and 2 bases from J, with 11 bases in between. There are 15 residues in the CDR3. The CDR3 bases are TGTGCCAGCAGCTTCTTACAATCAGCCTACAATGAGCAGTTCTTC. Its translation is CASSFLQSAYNEQFF.

This sequence joins TRBV27 and TRBJ1-4, with 7 bases lining up with TRBD1. J lost 9 bases, V lost 5 bases, and 9 bases had no gene match. Germline CDR1 reads MNHEY; CDR2 reads SMNVEV (reference sequence). This CDR3 has 14 amino acids. This CDR3 reads CASSGMTGKKKLFF. For the CDR3, the DNA is TGTGCCAGCAGTGGAATGACAGGGAAGAAAAAACTGTTTTTT.

The V gene is TRBV27, the J gene TRBJ2-7, with D perhaps TRBD2 (6 bases). The CDR3 extends over 12 amino acids. Trimming took off 4 bases at V and 4 bases at J, with 8 bases between the two ends. Per germline, CDR1 MNHEY and CDR2 SMNVEV (reference sequence). CDR3: CASSSGLYEQYF. In nucleotides, the CDR3 is TGTGCCAGCAGTTCGGGACTTTACGAGCAGTACTTC.

CDR3 protein: CASSGDPGSSYNEQFF. CDR3 coding DNA: TGTGCCAGCAGTGGGGACCCTGGGTCGTCCTACAATGAGCAGTTCTTC. The chain combines TRBV2 with TRBJ2-1, with D perhaps given as TRBD1 or TRBD2 (5 bases each). The germline V and J ends were trimmed by 4 bases and 1 base, with 14 bases remaining between them. The CDR3 consists of 16 residues. Germline V gene lookup returns CDR1 SNHLY and CDR2 FYNNEI.

The rearrangement links TRBV6-5 to TRBJ2-1; tentative D call: TRBD2 (6 bases). Trimming left V 2 bases short and J 4 bases short, with 15 bases between. CDR1 and CDR2 from the germline V gene are MNHEY and SVGAGI. The CDR3 totals 16 residues. The DNA of the CDR3 is TGTGCCAGCAGTTACGGGGCGGGACTCCTTTACAATGAGCAGTTCTTC. Translation: CASSYGAGLLYNEQFF.

The chain couples TRBV4-1 to TRBJ1-5; perhaps TRBD1 as D (5 bases). V was trimmed by 0 bases and J by 6 bases, leaving 15 bases between them. The CDR3 has 16 amino acids. From germline, CDR1 is MGHRA and CDR2 YSYEKL. The CDR3 here is CASSQDGSGGSQPQHF. The CDR3 DNA reads as TGCGCCAGCAGCCAAGATGGGTCGGGGGGAAGTCAGCCCCAGCATTTT.